What follows are 31 T cell receptor beta chains derived from one specimen sequenced in a study of blood T cells in healthy people across ages. A second roughly 7 to 11 cycle PCR used barcoded and J-beta primers. TCRdb recomputed calls from the 5' RACE reads with MiXCR, one row per CDR3 protein. The sample includes about 640,000 distinct CDR3 sequences, roughly 31% of them seen just once. Sequenced input: blood. The receptors were sampled from a woman over 75 in good health.

In its sample, this clonotype was seen a few times. The V call is TRBV28, the J call TRBJ2-1, with a possible D match to TRBD1 (6 bases). V was shortened by 5 bases and J by 4 bases, with 15 bases between the two germline ends. In germline, CDR1 is MDHEN, CDR2 SYDVKM. This CDR3 is 15 amino acids long. The CDR3 loop reads CASSEQGPSYNEQFF. CDR3 nucleotides: TGTGCCAGCAGTGAACAGGGCCCTTCTTACAATGAGCAGTTCTTC.

In its sample, this clonotype was seen a few times. V and J are TRBV5-1 and TRBJ2-2, with TRBD1 matching over 9 bases. V trimming: 4 bases; J trimming: 5 bases; junction bases outside the gene matches: 3. This CDR3 is 14 amino acids long. From germline, CDR1 is SGHRS and CDR2 YFSETQ. The CDR3 sequence: CASSTGGATGELFF. The CDR3 DNA is TGCGCCAGCAGCACAGGGGGCGCGACCGGGGAGCTGTTTTTT.

The sample holds a few counts of this clonotype. This chain links TRBV7-2 with TRBJ2-5; possible D gene TRBD2, 6 bases. Trimming took off 5 bases at V and 4 bases at J, with 11 bases between the two ends. The length of the CDR3 is 13 residues. The germline V gene encodes CDR1 SGHTA and CDR2 FQGNSA. The CDR3 nucleotides are TGTGCCAGCAGCGGGGGGATGAGAGAGACCCAGTACTTC. Protein: CASSGGMRETQYF.

V gene TRBV5-1 combines with J gene TRBJ2-3; 8 nucleotides match TRBD1. CDR3 length: 14 residues. Germline CDR1 SGHRS, CDR2 YFSETQ. After removal of 6 bases from V and 6 bases from J, the junction contained 9 bases not matched to a gene. CDR3 in amino acids: CASTPGQAGDTQYF. The CDR3 region has the DNA TGCGCCAGCACTCCGGGACAGGCCGGCGATACGCAGTATTTT.

As concerns this clonotype: A much larger clonotype is one base distant, so this may be a read error. V gene TRBV12-3 or TRBV12-4 combines with J gene TRBJ2-7, with 12 positions matching TRBD2. V was clipped by 5 bases and J by 7 bases; unmatched bases: 12. The CDR3 runs 16 residues. The CDR3 loop reads CASSAGLAGPDNEQYF. The CDR3 bases are TGTGCCAGCAGTGCTGGACTAGCGGGACCAGACAATGAGCAGTACTTC.

This clonotype was detected many times. This chain uses TRBV7-7 with TRBJ2-5; D possibly corresponds to TRBD2 (5 bases). Germline V gene sequence: CDR1 SSHAT, CDR2 FNYEAQ (reference sequence). The ends were cut back, 5 bases at V and 3 bases at J, with 13 bases in the middle. CDR3 length: 14 amino acids. CDR3 amino acids: CASSPLGLKETQYF. CDR3 in DNA: TGTGCCAGCAGCCCCCTCGGACTCAAAGAGACCCAGTACTTC.

A word on this clonotype: This may arise from a read error, as a much more abundant clone is one base away. V is TRBV7-6 and J is TRBJ2-6; D perhaps matches TRBD1 (6 bases). There are 15 residues in the CDR3. Germline V gene data show CDR1 as SGHVS and CDR2 as FNYEAQ. Here the CDR3 DNA reads TGTGCCGGCAGCTCTACAGGGACTGGGGCCAACGTCCTGACTTTC. Translating gives CAGSSTGTGANVLTF.

This clonotype has only a few counts. The chain employs TRBV20-1 and TRBJ1-5, with D possibly being TRBD1 (6 bases). This CDR3 has 14 amino acids. In germline, CDR1 is DFQATT, CDR2 SNEGSKA (reference sequence). Trimming pared 7 bases from V and 2 bases from J, leaving 15 bases between. This chain's CDR3 is CSVPTGKGNQPQHF. The CDR3 DNA follows: TGCAGTGTTCCGACAGGAAAGGGCAATCAGCCCCAGCATTTT.

The gene calls are TRBV20-1 and TRBJ2-1; TRBD1 matches at 11 bases. Losses at the gene ends were 3 bases for V and 1 base for J; bases not matched to a gene: 8. CDR1 DFQATT and CDR2 SNEGSKA come from the germline V gene (reference sequence). The CDR3 length is 17 residues. The CDR3 coding sequence is TGCAGTGCTAGTGCCGGGACAGGGGGTCCTTCCTACAATGAGCAGTTCTTC. Translating gives CSASAGTGGPSYNEQFF.

The chain uses TRBV12-3 or TRBV12-4 and TRBJ1-1, with D unresolved. Trimming pared 2 bases from V and 4 bases from J, leaving 11 bases between. The CDR3 has 14 amino acids. The CDR3 sequence: CASSLFEGGTEAFF. As DNA, the CDR3 is TGTGCCAGCAGTTTATTCGAGGGTGGCACTGAAGCTTTCTTT.

This clonotype was found many times. The chain has TRBV7-2 and TRBJ1-6; 8 nucleotides line up with TRBD1. This CDR3 is 16 amino acids long. CDR1 is SGHTA and CDR2 is FQGNSA in the germline V gene. V lost 3 bases to trimming and J lost 7 bases; unmatched junction nucleotides: 8. The CDR3 reads CASSFPQGAGNSPLHF. The CDR3 nucleotides read TGTGCCAGCAGCTTTCCCCAGGGGGCGGGAAATTCACCCCTCCACTTT.

The chain carries TRBV28 and TRBJ1-2, with TRBD1 matching 8 bases. The trim removed 5 bases at V and 0 bases at J, leaving 8 bases unmatched. Germline V lookup: CDR1 MDHEN, CDR2 SYDVKM. CDR3 length: 16 residues. The CDR3 region is CASSPTGDLTNYGYTF. CDR3 DNA: TGTGCCAGCAGTCCGACAGGGGACCTTACTAACTATGGCTACACCTTC.

In this sample, this clonotype turned up many times. This chain connects TRBV3-1 to TRBJ2-3; D is possibly TRBD1 or TRBD2 (5 bases each). The V gene lost 6 bases and the J gene lost 2 bases, with 12 bases spanning the gap. CDR3 length equals 14 residues. CDR1 and CDR2 from the germline V gene are LGHDT and YNNKEL (reference sequence). The CDR3 bases are TGTGCCAGCAGACGGGACCCTTACACAGATACGCAGTATTTT. Encoded protein: CASRRDPYTDTQYF.

This clonotype has at least ten counts. The chain carries TRBV7-2 and TRBJ2-7; TRBD1 matches 10 bases. V shed 6 bases, J shed 7 bases, and the junction held 9 bases outside the gene matches. Per the germline V gene, CDR1 is SGHTA and CDR2 is FQGNSA. CDR3 length: 14 amino acids. The CDR3 sequence: CASRPTGGAGEQYF. The CDR3 DNA is TGTGCCAGCAGACCGACAGGGGGCGCGGGTGAGCAGTACTTC.

Ten or more counts support this clonotype. This rearrangement joins TRBV11-2 to TRBJ2-5; TRBD2 matches 7 bases. V shed 2 bases, J shed 5 bases, and the junction held 8 bases outside the gene matches. The CDR3 totals 15 residues. CDR1 SGHAT and CDR2 FQNNGV come from the germline V gene. This CDR3 reads CASSLQGLGGETQYF. The CDR3 nucleotides read TGTGCCAGCAGCTTACAAGGACTAGGAGGGGAGACCCAGTACTTC.

About this clonotype itself: This sequence may be a read error, since a much larger clone differs from it by one base. The chain couples TRBV6-1 to TRBJ2-5, with 11 bases fitting TRBD2. CDR3 size: 14 residues. Germline loops: CDR1 MNHNS, CDR2 SASEGT. CDR3 nucleotides: TGTGCCAGCAGCCTAATTAGCGGGGGGGAGACCCGGTACTTC. Its protein product is CASSLISGGETRYF.

This clonotype has a count of ten or more. V and J are TRBV20-1 and TRBJ2-7; a weak D match, TRBD1 (5 bases). V lost 0 bases, J lost 6 bases, and 18 bases lay in between. The CDR3 has 15 amino acids. Germline assignment: CDR1 DFQATT and CDR2 SNEGSKA (reference sequence). The CDR3 DNA sequence: TGCAGTGCTAGAGATCATAGGCAGGGTTTGGGCGAGCAGTACTTC. This sequence encodes CSARDHRQGLGEQYF.

On this clonotype itself: This may come from a read error, since a much larger clone is one base off. The chain links TRBV12-3 or TRBV12-4 to TRBJ2-7; the D call may be TRBD1 or TRBD2 (6 bases each). Trimming pared 0 bases from V and 12 bases from J, leaving 15 bases between. The CDR3 loop spans 13 amino acids. The CDR3 reads CASSLAQGGTRYF. The DNA of the CDR3 is TGTGCCAGCAGTTTAGCACAGGGCGGGACCCGGTACTTC.

This clonotype has ten or more counts. J is TRBJ2-7 and V is TRBV20-1; D possibly corresponds to TRBD2 (6 bases). Germline loops: CDR1 DFQATT, CDR2 SNEGSKA (reference sequence). The CDR3 length is 16 residues. V was trimmed by 1 base and J by 6 bases, leaving 22 bases between them. The CDR3 sequence is CSARVPFGGAPLEQYF. CDR3 sequence (DNA): TGCAGTGCTAGAGTACCCTTCGGGGGTGCGCCTCTCGAGCAGTACTTC.

This clonotype occurred many times. The rearrangement joins TRBV5-1 to TRBJ2-1; D possibly corresponds to TRBD1 (6 bases). The CDR3 runs to 13 residues. Germline CDR1 and CDR2: SGHRS and YFSETQ. Deletions cut 4 bases from V and 5 bases from J, with 10 bases between. DNA of the CDR3: TGCGCCAGCAGCAGGGACACCGACAATGAGCAGTTCTTC. Residues: CASSRDTDNEQFF.

Ten or more counts support this clonotype. The chain couples TRBV7-9 to TRBJ2-3; TRBD2 aligns across 9 bases. The germline CDR1 and CDR2 sequences are SEHNR and FQNEAQ (reference sequence). V dropped 5 bases and J dropped 5; count of bases not matched to a gene: 8. This CDR3 is built from 15 residues. The CDR3 loop reads CASSVSGGGGDTQYF. CDR3 DNA: TGTGCCAGCAGCGTTAGCGGGGGAGGTGGAGATACGCAGTATTTT.

For this clonotype: A read error may be the cause here, since a much bigger clone is one base away. The chain links TRBV6-1 to TRBJ2-3; no clear D. CDR1 is MNHNS and CDR2 is SASEGT in the germline V gene. This CDR3 region has 16 residues. V was clipped by 4 bases and J by 0 bases, with 14 bases between them. The CDR3 DNA follows: TGTGCCAGCAGTGGTGAGACGGTTTCGAGCACAGATACGCAGTATTTT. Encoded protein: CASSGETVSSTDTQYF.

This clonotype appeared many times. The chain links TRBV20-1 to TRBJ1-5, with a possible D match to TRBD1 (5 bases). The CDR3 covers 16 residues. From germline, CDR1 is DFQATT and CDR2 SNEGSKA (reference sequence). Trimming shortened V by 0 bases and J by 3 bases, and 15 bases separated the two germline ends. The CDR3 coding sequence is TGCAGTGCTAGAGAATGGGACGGGGATGTCAATCAGCCCCAGCATTTT. Translating gives CSAREWDGDVNQPQHF.

This clonotype was seen more than once but under ten times. V usage is TRBV9 and J usage is TRBJ2-1; D may be TRBD2 (5 bases). Germline values: CDR1 SGDLS, CDR2 YYNGEE. V lost 0 bases to trimming and J lost 8 bases, with 12 bases between them. This CDR3 spans 14 amino acids. The CDR3 region is CASSVEPSRYEQFF. CDR3 sequence (DNA): TGTGCCAGCAGCGTAGAACCTAGCAGGTATGAGCAGTTCTTC.

This clonotype was observed many times. V and J are TRBV5-1 and TRBJ1-1; unclear D gene. V was cut by 1 base and J by 4 bases, with 17 bases left in between. There are 16 residues in the CDR3. The germline gives CDR1 SGHRS, CDR2 YFSETQ. CDR3 sequence reads: CASSLSARLGSTEAFF. CDR3 DNA: TGCGCCAGCAGCTTGTCGGCCCGGTTGGGTAGCACTGAAGCTTTCTTT.

The table lists this clonotype with many counts. V is TRBV12-5 and J is TRBJ1-2; D is perhaps TRBD1 (5 bases). V was trimmed by 3 bases and J by 5 bases, leaving 16 bases between them. Germline V lookup: CDR1 LGHNT, CDR2 FRNRAP. The CDR3 has 15 residues. CDR3 loop: CASGFEAGHGYGYTF. CDR3 bases: TGTGCTAGTGGTTTCGAAGCGGGGCACGGGTATGGCTACACCTTC.

This clonotype was recorded at least ten times. The rearrangement joins TRBV5-1 to TRBJ2-5, with TRBD1 identical over 10 bases. V shed 3 bases, J shed 1 base, and the junction held 12 bases outside the gene matches. The CDR3 spans 18 residues. Germline CDR1 SGHRS, CDR2 YFSETQ. CDR3 sequence reads: CASSSQPPGQGTQETQYF. CDR3 nucleotide sequence: TGCGCCAGCAGCTCTCAACCACCGGGACAGGGGACCCAAGAGACCCAGTACTTC.

This clonotype was observed a handful of times. A much more abundant neighbour one base away suggests this may be a read error. The J gene is TRBJ1-2, the V gene TRBV7-2; 9 positions match TRBD1. J lost 8 bases, V lost 4 bases, and 8 bases had no gene match. Germline values: CDR1 SGHTA, CDR2 FQGNSA. The CDR3 contains 14 residues. The CDR3 region is CASSSGQGRGGYTF. DNA for the CDR3: TGTGCCAGCAGCTCAGGACAGGGGAGGGGGGGCTACACCTTC. Full variable domain (rest looked up from reference TRBV7-2 and TRBJ1-2): GAGVSQSPSNKVTEKGKDVELRCDPISGHTALYWYRQSLGQGLEFLIYFQGNSAPDKSGLPSDRFSAERTGGSVSTLTIQRTQQEDSAVYLCASSSGQGRGGYTFGSGTRLTVV.

J is TRBJ2-1 and V is TRBV5-5, with 11 bases matching TRBD2. V was clipped by 8 bases and J by 5 bases; unmatched bases: 12. The length of the CDR3 is 16 residues. Germline V gene lookup returns CDR1 SGHKS and CDR2 YYEKEE (reference sequence). The CDR3 protein is CASSRNRLAGNNEQFF. CDR3 in DNA: TGTGCCAGTAGTCGCAATCGACTAGCGGGGAACAATGAGCAGTTCTTC.

This clonotype was recorded at least ten times. CDR3 loop: CATSDPRGGTEAFF. The CDR3 DNA sequence: TGTGCCACCAGTGACCCCCGGGGGGGGACTGAAGCTTTCTTT. The V gene is TRBV24-1, the J gene TRBJ1-1; the D gene is possibly TRBD1 (5 bases). Germline V gives CDR1 KGHDR, CDR2 SFDVKD. CDR3 length equals 14 residues. V was shortened by 4 bases and J by 5 bases, with 13 bases between the two germline ends.

At least ten counts were recorded for this clonotype. This chain uses TRBV9 with TRBJ1-5; possible D gene TRBD1, 5 bases. The V gene lost 2 bases and the J gene lost 1 base, with 10 bases spanning the gap. Looked up from germline, CDR1 is SGDLS and CDR2 is YYNGEE. This CDR3 has 15 residues. As DNA, the CDR3 is TGTGCCAGCAGCGTCGGGGGGAAGAGCAATCAGCCCCAGCATTTT. Translation: CASSVGGKSNQPQHF.